This entry features one T cell receptor beta chain sequence. Its specificity is unknown. CDR1 and CDR2 from the germline V gene are LNHDA and SQIVND (reference sequence). V shed 4 bases, J shed 3 bases, and the junction held 3 bases outside the gene matches. This CDR3 region has 15 residues. RNA transcripts served as the template for amplifying TCR beta CDR3 regions. The study used the HTBI primer set for a first-round RT-PCR of the TCR CDR3. TCRdb reprocessed the multiplex PCR reads with MiXCR, giving one entry per CDR3 protein. The sample lists 550,000 to 850,000 distinct CDR3 sequences; 15% to 20% were seen once. These data are taken from a study of T cells in Graves' hyperthyroidism and ophthalmopathy. Study-wide findings and caveats: From stable hyperthyroidism, ophthalmopathy was separated by a 13 V-J model.

Patients showing uncontrolled infection, other autoimmune disease, pregnancy or lactation were ineligible. This sequence joins TRBV19 and TRBJ2-1; 10 bases agree with TRBD2. Sample: blood. This TCR was recovered from a woman in her forties or fifties with Graves' hyperthyroidism that later progressed to Graves' ophthalmopathy. DNA of the CDR3: TGTGCCAGTAGTACCCTAGCGGGGGACTACAATGAGCAGTTCTTC. Its protein product is CASSTLAGDYNEQFF.